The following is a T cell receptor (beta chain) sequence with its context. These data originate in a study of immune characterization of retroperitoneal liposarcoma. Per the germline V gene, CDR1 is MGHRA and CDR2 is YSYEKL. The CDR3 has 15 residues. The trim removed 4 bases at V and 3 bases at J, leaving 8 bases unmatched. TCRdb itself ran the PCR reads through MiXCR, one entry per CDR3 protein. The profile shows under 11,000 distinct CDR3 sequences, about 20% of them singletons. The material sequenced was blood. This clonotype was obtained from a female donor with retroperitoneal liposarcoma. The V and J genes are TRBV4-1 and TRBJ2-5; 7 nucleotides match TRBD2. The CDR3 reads CASSPSAAGEETQYF. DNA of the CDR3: TGCGCCAGCAGCCCAAGTGCCGCGGGAGAAGAGACCCAGTACTTC.